This T cell receptor (beta chain) appears in the sequencing data of a study of T cells in Graves' hyperthyroidism and ophthalmopathy. Overall study context: Peripheral blood was taken when the disease was first diagnosed, before any treatment began.

This clonotype occurred many times. Its antigen remains unknown. Researchers took RNA transcripts and amplified the TCR beta CDR3 regions from them. In the first-round RT-PCR of the TCR CDR3, the HTBI primer set was used. TCRdb independently ran MiXCR on the multiplex PCR reads; one entry per CDR3 protein. The table records 530,000 or so distinct CDR3 sequences, approximately 25% of them present only once. Ophthalmopathy cases met thresholds of Clinical Activity Score at least 3, NOSPECS grade at least 4 and duration under 3 months. The study's findings and limits: Appearing also in blood were most of the thyroid clonotypes expanded above 0.001. A 13 V-J model separated ophthalmopathy from stable hyperthyroidism.

V was shortened by 2 bases and J by 2 bases, with 9 bases between the two germline ends. Germline V gene lookup returns CDR1 MNHNS and CDR2 SASEGT. The CDR3 is 14 residues long. The sequence was collected from a woman aged 25 to 45 with Graves' ophthalmopathy. The material sequenced was blood. V and J are TRBV6-1 and TRBJ1-2, with D perhaps matching TRBD1 (6 bases). CDR3 DNA: TGTGCCAGCAGTGAACCAACAGGGAACTATGGCTACACCTTC. It specifies CASSEPTGNYGYTF.